Ten or more counts support the clone carrying this TCR beta chain. A much larger clone sits a single nucleotide away, making a read error possible. From about 400 ng of RNA, a library with molecular barcoded alpha/delta and beta/gamma adaptors was made. MiXCR, applied by TCRdb to the reads, yields one record per CDR3 protein. The sample comprises 35,000 to 55,000 distinct CDR3 sequences, roughly 12% of which are singletons, and about 15% rests with the top ten. The trim removed 5 bases at V and 0 bases at J, leaving 10 bases unmatched. Germline-derived CDR1 and CDR2 are KGHDR and SFDVKD. The length of the CDR3 is 17 residues. The entry originates in a study of read filtering for tumor transcriptome and immune sequencing.

This chain joins TRBV24-1 and TRBJ2-3; 7 bases line up with TRBD1. Material: a population of CD138-negative cells sorted from bone marrow. The TCR sequence derives from a donor aged 40 or older with multiple myeloma. The CDR3 region is CATSVTPDRASTDTQYF. The CDR3 DNA is TGTGCCACCAGTGTTACACCCGACAGGGCTAGCACAGATACGCAGTATTTT.